This T cell receptor (beta chain) comes out of a study of T-cell memory formation after mild COVID-19. Study-level findings and limits: Later expanders leaned CD4+, whereas clones that contracted between day 15 and 85 were balanced CD4/CD8.

TCRdb used MiXCR to reprocess the 5' RACE reads, holding one entry per CDR3 protein. This table has approximately 89,000 distinct CDR3 sequences, around 13% appearing once. Notes on this clonotype: Its antigen is as yet unknown.

The sequence was collected from a man aged 18 to 35 who had mild COVID-19 (a few samples of this study predate the infection). Cell type and time point are not known. The sequencing sample was made of PBMCs or a T cell subset sorted from them (not recorded which).

In DNA, the CDR3 is TGTGCCAGCACCCAGAATGACGGACAGGCATCACTGGGACAGCCCCAGCATTTT. Translating it yields CASTQNDGQASLGQPQHF. This sequence joins TRBV6-2 or TRBV6-3 and TRBJ1-5; 7 nucleotides line up with TRBD1. Per the germline V gene, CDR1 is MNHEY and CDR2 is SVGEGT. The CDR3 is 18 residues long. Losses at the gene ends were 7 bases for V and 7 bases for J; bases not matched to a gene: 22.